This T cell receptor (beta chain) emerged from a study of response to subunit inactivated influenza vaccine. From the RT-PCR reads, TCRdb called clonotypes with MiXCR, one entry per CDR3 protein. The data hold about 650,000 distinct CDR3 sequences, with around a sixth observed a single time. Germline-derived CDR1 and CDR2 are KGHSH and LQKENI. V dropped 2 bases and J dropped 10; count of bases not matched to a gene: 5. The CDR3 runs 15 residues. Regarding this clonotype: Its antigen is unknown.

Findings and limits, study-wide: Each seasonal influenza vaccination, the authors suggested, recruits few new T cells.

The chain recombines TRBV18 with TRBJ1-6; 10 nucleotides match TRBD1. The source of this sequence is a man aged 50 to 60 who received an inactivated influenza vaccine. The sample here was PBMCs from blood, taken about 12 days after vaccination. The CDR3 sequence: CASSPWDRGKSPLHF. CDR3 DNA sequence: TGTGCCAGCTCACCATGGGACAGGGGTAAATCACCCCTCCACTTT.